This TCR beta chain was obtained from a study of Tregs in tolerant kidney transplant recipients. Germline V gene sequence: CDR1 MNHEY, CDR2 SMNVEV (reference sequence). V lost 7 bases and J lost 4, with 23 bases in between. The CDR3 runs 16 residues. Study conclusions and caveats: Few patients were studied, so findings need validation in larger groups. Changing PCR primers prevented nucleotide comparison between some patients' samples. The most relevant donor-specific Treg TCRbeta repertoire apparently came from expansion with activated donor B cells.

Remarks on this clone: As yet, its antigen is unknown.

Sequencing was performed with immunoSEQ multiplex PCR; in TCRdb, only in-frame clones are kept and a portion is missing. The sample has around 15,000 clones, around 77% seen once; the top ten hold 1.5% to 2%. Before regulatory T cell sorting, thawed PBMCs rested overnight at 37°C in about 200 IU/ml IL-2. This chain uses TRBV27 with TRBJ2-7; the D is unclear. Sequenced material: Tregs from blood, taken before the transplant. The TCR was taken from a human donor who received a combined kidney and bone marrow transplant. CDR3 region: CASTWVRITHLYEQYF. CDR3 coding DNA: TGTGCCAGCACCTGGGTGAGGATTACCCACCTATACGAGCAGTACTTC.